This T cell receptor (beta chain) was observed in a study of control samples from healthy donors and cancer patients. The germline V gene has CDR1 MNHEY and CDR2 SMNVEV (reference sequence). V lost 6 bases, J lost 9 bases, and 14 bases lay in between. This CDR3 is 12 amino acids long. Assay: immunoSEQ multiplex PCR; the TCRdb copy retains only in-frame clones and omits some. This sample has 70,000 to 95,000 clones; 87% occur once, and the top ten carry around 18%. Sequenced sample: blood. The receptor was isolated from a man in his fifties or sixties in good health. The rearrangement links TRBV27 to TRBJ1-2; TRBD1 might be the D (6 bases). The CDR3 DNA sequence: TGTGCCAGCAGCCTCACAGGGTTTAGCTACACCTTC. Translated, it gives CASSLTGFSYTF.